The clone carrying this TCR beta chain was detected a few times. Genomic DNA was the PCR template. A primer set of 30 forward and 13 reverse primers amplified the CDR3. From the multiplex PCR reads, TCRdb called clonotypes with MiXCR, one entry per CDR3 protein. The sample includes about 270,000 distinct CDR3 sequences, around 50% of them seen just once. The CDR3 is made up of 14 amino acids. V lost 4 bases and J 5 bases, leaving 13 bases between the germline ends. Per the germline V gene, CDR1 is SGDLS and CDR2 is YYNGEE. The data were obtained in a study of type 1 and type 2 diabetes patients. Study-level information: T cells were magnetically sorted from PBMCs as CD4+ or CD8+ subsets.

Sequencing was carried out using peripheral blood mononuclear cells (PBMCs). This receptor was identified in a young man with type 2 diabetes. V gene TRBV9 combines with J gene TRBJ2-1; perhaps TRBD1 as D (6 bases). CDR3 amino acids: CASSSTGWDNEQFF. The CDR3 coding sequence is TGTGCCAGCAGCTCTACAGGGTGGGACAATGAGCAGTTCTTC. Together with reference TRBV9 and TRBJ2-1, the CDR3 gives the full variable domain: DSGVTQTPKHLITATGQRVTLRCSPRSGDLSVYWYQQSLDQGLQFLIQYYNGEERAKGNILERFSAQQFPDLHSELNLSSLELGDSALYFCASSSTGWDNEQFFGPGTRLTVL.